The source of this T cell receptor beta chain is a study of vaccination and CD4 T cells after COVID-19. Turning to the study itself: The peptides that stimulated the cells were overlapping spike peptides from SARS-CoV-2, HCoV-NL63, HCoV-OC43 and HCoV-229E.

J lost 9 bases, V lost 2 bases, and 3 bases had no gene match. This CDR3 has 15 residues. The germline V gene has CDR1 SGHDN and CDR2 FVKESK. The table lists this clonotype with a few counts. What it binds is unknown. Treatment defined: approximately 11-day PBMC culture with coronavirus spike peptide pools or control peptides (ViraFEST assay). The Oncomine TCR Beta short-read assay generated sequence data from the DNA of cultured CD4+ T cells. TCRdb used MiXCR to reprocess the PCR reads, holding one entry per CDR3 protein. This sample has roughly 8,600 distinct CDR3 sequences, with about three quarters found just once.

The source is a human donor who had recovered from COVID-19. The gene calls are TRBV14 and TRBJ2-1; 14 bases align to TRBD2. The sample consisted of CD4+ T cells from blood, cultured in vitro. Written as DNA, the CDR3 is TGTGCCAGCAGCCAAAGGACTAGCGGGAGGTTTGAGCAGTTCTTC. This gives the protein CASSQRTSGRFEQFF.